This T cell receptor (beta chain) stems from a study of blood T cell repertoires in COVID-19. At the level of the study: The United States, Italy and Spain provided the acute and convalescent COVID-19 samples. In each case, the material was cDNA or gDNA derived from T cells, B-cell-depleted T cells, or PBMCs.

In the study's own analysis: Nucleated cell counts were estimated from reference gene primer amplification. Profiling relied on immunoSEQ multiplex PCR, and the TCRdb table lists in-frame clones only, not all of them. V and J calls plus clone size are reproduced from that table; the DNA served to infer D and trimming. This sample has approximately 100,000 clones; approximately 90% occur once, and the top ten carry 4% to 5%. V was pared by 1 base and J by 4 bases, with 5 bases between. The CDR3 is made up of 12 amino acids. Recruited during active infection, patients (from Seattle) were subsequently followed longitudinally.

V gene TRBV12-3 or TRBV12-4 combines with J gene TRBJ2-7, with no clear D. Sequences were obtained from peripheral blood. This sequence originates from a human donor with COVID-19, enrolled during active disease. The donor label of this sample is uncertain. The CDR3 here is CASSLVKYEQYF. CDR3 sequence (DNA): TGTGCCAGCAGTTTAGTAAAATACGAGCAGTACTTC.